This TCR beta chain was identified in a study of T cell responses to AZD1222 COVID-19 vaccine. Study observations and caveats: Just 6 or 7 AZD1222 recipients were seropositive at baseline. Females made up more of the donors, who were largely white British, and clonal diversity may have come out too low.

The ends lost 0 bases at V and 5 bases at J; junction bases unmatched: 4. CDR3 length: 15 amino acids. Germline V gives CDR1 SGHRS, CDR2 YFSETQ. Generated by immunoSEQ multiplex PCR, the TCRdb table keeps only in-frame clones and is missing some. The table includes some 130,000 clones, 70% to 90% detected once. To note about this clone: Antigen: not known.

This clonotype originated in an adult in good health. The input for sequencing was peripheral blood, taken on day 0 of AZD1222 vaccination. The chain uses TRBV5-1 and TRBJ1-1; 10 bases are shared with TRBD1. CDR3: CASSLAPGQGTEAFF. CDR3 bases: TGCGCCAGCAGCTTGGCGCCGGGACAGGGGACTGAAGCTTTCTTT.